The 29 T cell receptor beta chains in this list originate from one sample, sequenced in a study of glioma-infiltrating T cells after dendritic cell vaccination. Method: immunoSEQ multiplex PCR; TCRdb's copy keeps in-frame clones and lacks some. The repertoire holds around 92,000 clones, with 75% to 90% as singletons. Noted time point: after dendritic cell vaccination, including at tumor progression/relapse. The sequencing used blood, collected after dendritic cell vaccination. The receptors originated from a human donor with glioblastoma.

V and J are TRBV27 and TRBJ2-7; 8 bases are shared with TRBD2. CDR1 is MNHEY and CDR2 is SMNVEV in the germline V gene (reference sequence). The CDR3 consists of 15 residues. After removal of 5 bases from V and 0 bases from J, the junction contained 6 bases not matched to a gene. Written as DNA, the CDR3 is TGTGCCAGCAGTGCTTGGGGACTAGGCTCCTACGAGCAGTACTTC. This gives the protein CASSAWGLGSYEQYF.

V is TRBV6-5 and J is TRBJ2-7, with TRBD1 matching 7 bases. The junction had 1 base not matched to a gene; V was cut back by 0 bases and J by 5 bases. This CDR3 is 13 amino acids long. Looked up from germline, CDR1 is MNHEY and CDR2 is SVGAGI. CDR3 DNA sequence: TGTGCCAGCAGTTACTCACAGGGGAACGAGCAGTACTTC. Encoded protein: CASSYSQGNEQYF.

V gene TRBV4-2 combines with J gene TRBJ1-1, with D unclear. Germline-derived CDR1 and CDR2 are LGHNA and YNFKEQ. Trimming removed 7 bases at V and 1 base at J, with 13 bases between. CDR3 size: 14 residues. CDR3 region: CASTALESNTEAFF. The CDR3 coding sequence is TGTGCCAGCACGGCACTAGAATCGAACACTGAAGCTTTCTTT.

The chain is built from TRBV4-1 and TRBJ2-5; TRBD2 matches at 8 bases. The J call may be in error: the DNA end matches TRBJ2-7 better. CDR3 length equals 19 residues. Germline CDR1 MGHRA, CDR2 YSYEKL. CDR3 amino acids: CASSHPPGIAGTRSYEQYF. The DNA for the CDR3 is TGCGCCAGCAGCCACCCTCCGGGGATAGCGGGGACCCGGTCCTACGAGCAGTACTTC.

The V and J genes are TRBV11-2 and TRBJ1-1, with D maybe TRBD1 (5 bases). The CDR3 covers 16 residues. V lost 5 bases to trimming and J lost 3 bases, with 19 bases between them. In germline, CDR1 is SGHAT, CDR2 FQNNGV. In nucleotides, the CDR3 is TGTGCCAGCAGCCAGGGACTTGGCCTAGGGGACACTGAAGCTTTCTTT. It is translated as CASSQGLGLGDTEAFF.

The V and J genes are TRBV2 and TRBJ2-5; 8 bases map to TRBD2. The V segment lost 4 bases and the J segment 5 bases; nucleotides outside the gene matches: 6. The germline V gene has CDR1 SNHLY and CDR2 FYNNEI. The CDR3 covers 14 residues. The CDR3 nucleotides read TGTGCCAGCAGTGTGGAGCGGGGGCGGGAGACCCAGTACTTC. As protein: CASSVERGRETQYF. The entire variable domain, with the rest obtained from reference TRBV2 and TRBJ2-5, is as follows: EPEVTQTPSHQVTQMGQEVILRCVPISNHLYFYWYRQILGQKVEFLVSFYNNEISEKSEIFDDQFSVERPDGSNFTLKIRSTKLEDSAMYFCASSVERGRETQYFGPGTRLLVL.

The chain couples TRBV27 to TRBJ2-5; 12 bases match TRBD2. The CDR3 sequence is 17 residues long. Germline V CDR1 and CDR2: MNHEY, SMNVEV (reference sequence). V shed 1 base and J 2 bases; nucleotides not matched to a gene: 5. CDR3: CASSLLPSGGGQETQYF. CDR3 in DNA: TGTGCCAGCAGTTTATTGCCTAGCGGGGGGGGACAAGAGACCCAGTACTTC.

In this sample, this clone turned up a few times. The rearrangement links TRBV2 to TRBJ2-7; D is unresolved. The CDR3 spans 14 residues. Germline V gene data show CDR1 as SNHLY and CDR2 as FYNNEI. Trimming cost V 2 bases and J 7 bases, with 15 bases left between them. CDR3 sequence (DNA): TGTGCCAGCAGTGAAATCGTCGTGGCTTCGGAGCAGTACTTC. This translates into CASSEIVVASEQYF.

This clone has just one count. This chain links TRBV5-1 with TRBJ2-3, with 11 bases lining up with TRBD2. V was clipped by 6 bases and J by 1 base; unmatched bases: 1. CDR3 length equals 14 residues. Germline V gives CDR1 SGHRS, CDR2 YFSETQ. In DNA form, the CDR3 reads TGCGCCAGCAAGACTAGCGGGGGCACAGATACGCAGTATTTT. It codes for CASKTSGGTDTQYF.

This clone is a singleton in its sample. The V call is TRBV15, the J call TRBJ2-2; TRBD2 agrees at 11 bases. This CDR3 has 15 residues. CDR1 LNHNV and CDR2 YYDKDF come from the germline V gene (reference sequence). With V trimmed by 10 bases and J by 7 bases, 11 bases remained unmatched. The CDR3 DNA reads TGTGCCATCCCGGGTAGCGGGAGGGCCGGCGGGGAGCTGTTTTTT. This sequence encodes CAIPGSGRAGGELFF. Combining the CDR3 with reference TRBV15 and TRBJ2-2 gives the whole variable domain DAMVIQNPRYQVTQFGKPVTLSCSQTLNHNVMYWYQQKSSQAPKLLFHYYDKDFNNEADTPDNFQSRRPNTSFCFLDIRSPGLGDTAMYLCAIPGSGRAGGELFFGEGSRLTVL.

The chain carries TRBV2 and TRBJ1-2; possibly TRBD1 for D (5 bases). CDR1 is SNHLY and CDR2 is FYNNEI in the germline V gene. Trimming cost V 8 bases and J 8 bases, with 24 bases left between them. The CDR3 runs 15 residues. The CDR3 DNA reads TGTGCCAGCCCCGCCACCTGGCGTACAGGACACGGCTACACCTTC. The encoded protein is CASPATWRTGHGYTF.

This clone was found once. This chain joins TRBV7-3 and TRBJ2-1; no clear D. CDR1 is SGHTA, CDR2 FQGTGA, per germline. The CDR3 consists of 12 residues. V was trimmed by 5 bases and J by 9 bases, leaving 11 bases between them. The DNA of the CDR3 is TGTGCCAGCAGCAGCCTAGGCGGTGAGCAGTTCTTC. It encodes CASSSLGGEQFF.

This clone has only a few counts. This rearrangement joins TRBV4-1 to TRBJ1-5; D is ambiguous. Trimming shortened V by 1 base and J by 1 base, and 8 bases separated the two germline ends. This CDR3 is built from 15 residues. Germline-derived CDR1 and CDR2 are MGHRA and YSYEKL. CDR3 sequence (DNA): TGCGCCAGCAGCCAAGCGTGGCAGAGCAATCAGCCCCAGCATTTT. This sequence encodes CASSQAWQSNQPQHF.

V and J are TRBV6-5 and TRBJ2-1; 10 bases map to TRBD2. Losses at the gene ends were 6 bases for V and 4 bases for J; bases not matched to a gene: 6. CDR3 size: 15 residues. The germline V gene encodes CDR1 MNHEY and CDR2 SVGAGI. CDR3 in DNA: TGTGCCAGCAGGAATAGCGGGGGGAAGTACAATGAGCAGTTCTTC. It is translated as CASRNSGGKYNEQFF.

The chain couples TRBV6-1 to TRBJ2-5; 7 bases map to TRBD1. Germline CDR1 MNHNS, CDR2 SASEGT. V lost 6 bases, J lost 5 bases, and 12 bases stayed unmatched. The CDR3 extends over 15 amino acids. CDR3 loop: CASRKGGVGWETQYF. The CDR3 DNA reads as TGTGCCAGCAGGAAAGGGGGCGTTGGGTGGGAGACCCAGTACTTC.

CDR3 in amino acids: CASSKTPGTIYGYTF. In DNA form, the CDR3 reads TGTGCCAGCAGTAAAACGCCCGGGACAATCTATGGCTACACCTTC. The gene calls are TRBV6-5 and TRBJ1-2; maybe TRBD1 (6 bases). Looked up from germline, CDR1 is MNHEY and CDR2 is SVGAGI. V was trimmed by 5 bases and J by 4 bases, leaving 17 bases between them. This CDR3 comprises 15 residues.

The rearrangement joins TRBV5-1 to TRBJ2-2; 8 bases align to TRBD2. CDR3 size: 14 residues. Germline V gives CDR1 SGHRS, CDR2 YFSETQ. Trimming at V came to 4 bases and at J to 6 bases, leaving 5 bases not matched to a gene. CDR3 in amino acids: CASSVTSVSGELFF. CDR3 DNA: TGCGCCAGCAGCGTGACTAGCGTTTCCGGGGAGCTGTTTTTT.

V usage is TRBV7-2 and J usage is TRBJ1-1; D is uncertain. CDR1 SGHTA and CDR2 FQGNSA come from the germline V gene. Trimming removed 5 bases at V and 2 bases at J, with 12 bases between. This CDR3 comprises 14 residues. Written as DNA, the CDR3 is TGTGCCAGCAGCCCATGGGAGGGAAACACTGAAGCTTTCTTT. Translated, it gives CASSPWEGNTEAFF. Looking up the rest from reference TRBV7-2 and TRBJ1-1 gives the full variable domain: GAGVSQSPSNKVTEKGKDVELRCDPISGHTALYWYRQSLGQGLEFLIYFQGNSAPDKSGLPSDRFSAERTGGSVSTLTIQRTQQEDSAVYLCASSPWEGNTEAFFGQGTRLTVV.

This clone was counted at least ten times. V usage is TRBV10-3 and J usage is TRBJ2-7; 10 bases match TRBD2. Germline CDR1 ENHRY, CDR2 SYGVKD. This CDR3 region has 15 residues. V shed 6 bases, J shed 6 bases, and the junction held 11 bases outside the gene matches. The CDR3, as DNA: TGTGCCATCAGAAACACCTCAGCGGGAGGGCTCGAGCAGTACTTC. It specifies CAIRNTSAGGLEQYF.

The chain joins TRBV7-8 to TRBJ1-2, with TRBD1 identical over 8 bases. Unmatched junction bases numbered 4, after V lost 4 bases and J lost 0 bases. This CDR3 is 15 amino acids long. Germline V gene data show CDR1 as SGHVS and CDR2 as FQNEAQ. The CDR3 protein is CASSYGQGANYGYTF. In DNA, the CDR3 is TGTGCCAGCAGCTACGGACAGGGAGCTAACTATGGCTACACCTTC. Variable domain in full (rest from reference TRBV7-8 and TRBJ1-2): GAGVSQSPRYKVAKRGQDVALRCDPISGHVSLFWYQQALGQGPEFLTYFQNEAQLDKSGLPSDRFFAERPEGSVSTLKIQRTQQEDSAVYLCASSYGQGANYGYTFGSGTRLTVV.

The chain employs TRBV18 and TRBJ2-3, with 8 bases that match TRBD2. CDR1 is KGHSH and CDR2 is LQKENI in the germline V gene. CDR3 length: 16 residues. V trimming: 5 bases; J trimming: 1 base; junction bases outside the gene matches: 8. In nucleotides, the CDR3 is TGTGCCAGCTCAGCCTTTAGCGGGGACGGCACAGATACGCAGTATTTT. It specifies CASSAFSGDGTDTQYF.

V is TRBV6-6 and J is TRBJ1-3; possible D gene TRBD1, 5 bases. Trimming removed 4 bases at V and 3 bases at J, with 16 bases between. Per the germline V gene, CDR1 is MNHNY and CDR2 is SVGAGI (reference sequence). This CDR3 spans 16 amino acids. The CDR3, as DNA: TGTGCCAGCAGTTTAGGGGATGGCGTTGTTGGAAACACCATATATTTT. This codes for CASSLGDGVVGNTIYF.

The chain recombines TRBV7-6 with TRBJ2-3; D perhaps matches TRBD2 (5 bases). The CDR3 contains 15 residues. The germline CDR1 and CDR2 sequences are SGHVS and FNYEAQ. Trimming shortened V by 1 base and J by 7 bases, and 15 bases separated the two germline ends. The CDR3 DNA reads TGTGCCAGCAGCTTAGTGGCTGGGCTAGCATATACGCAGTATTTT. This encodes CASSLVAGLAYTQYF.

The V call is TRBV28, the J call TRBJ1-5; TRBD1 matches 12 bases. Unmatched junction bases numbered 8, after V lost 6 bases and J lost 2 bases. CDR3 length equals 17 residues. Germline V gene data show CDR1 as MDHEN and CDR2 as SYDVKM. The CDR3 region is CASSGDRGLGGNQPQHF. The CDR3, as DNA: TGTGCCAGCAGCGGGGACAGGGGGCTTGGCGGCAATCAGCCCCAGCATTTT.

This chain joins TRBV28 and TRBJ2-7; 7 bases are shared with TRBD1. J was trimmed by 4 bases and V by 6 bases; bases with no gene match: 12. The germline V gene encodes CDR1 MDHEN and CDR2 SYDVKM. The CDR3 contains 15 residues. Here the CDR3 DNA reads TGTGCCAGCAGAAAACTTCGGGGACAGCTATACGAGCAGTACTTC. Translating it yields CASRKLRGQLYEQYF.

The V and J genes are TRBV28 and TRBJ1-1; TRBD1 is a possible D gene (6 bases). Germline V gene lookup returns CDR1 MDHEN and CDR2 SYDVKM. V lost 3 bases, J lost 4 bases, and 12 bases lay in between. The CDR3 is made up of 14 amino acids. CDR3 coding DNA: TGTGCCAGCAGTTTTCACAGGGCATTCACTGAAGCTTTCTTT. Its protein is CASSFHRAFTEAFF.

This sequence joins TRBV4-2 and TRBJ2-7, with 14 nucleotides matching TRBD2. The CDR3 runs 17 residues. The germline V gene has CDR1 LGHNA and CDR2 YNFKEQ. V shed 3 bases, J shed 2 bases, and the junction held 6 bases outside the gene matches. CDR3 DNA sequence: TGTGCCAGCAGCCAGGGGACTAGCGGGAGTAGGCCCTACGAGCAGTACTTC. Its translation is CASSQGTSGSRPYEQYF.

The V and J genes are TRBV7-8 and TRBJ1-1, with D uncertain. V was shortened by 1 base and J by 10 bases, with 16 bases between the two germline ends. Germline assignment: CDR1 SGHVS and CDR2 FQNEAQ. CDR3 size: 14 residues. In DNA, the CDR3 is TGTGCCAGCAGCTTAGGTCTGGGTACTGGAGGAGCTTTCTTT. It specifies CASSLGLGTGGAFF.

The rearrangement links TRBV10-3 to TRBJ2-4; 9 bases line up with TRBD1. Germline V gives CDR1 ENHRY, CDR2 SYGVKD. After removal of 2 bases from V and 8 bases from J, the junction contained 4 bases not matched to a gene. This CDR3 region has 14 residues. DNA of the CDR3: TGTGCCATCAGTGAGGGGACAGGGAGGTACATTCAGTACTTC. Translation gives CAISEGTGRYIQYF.